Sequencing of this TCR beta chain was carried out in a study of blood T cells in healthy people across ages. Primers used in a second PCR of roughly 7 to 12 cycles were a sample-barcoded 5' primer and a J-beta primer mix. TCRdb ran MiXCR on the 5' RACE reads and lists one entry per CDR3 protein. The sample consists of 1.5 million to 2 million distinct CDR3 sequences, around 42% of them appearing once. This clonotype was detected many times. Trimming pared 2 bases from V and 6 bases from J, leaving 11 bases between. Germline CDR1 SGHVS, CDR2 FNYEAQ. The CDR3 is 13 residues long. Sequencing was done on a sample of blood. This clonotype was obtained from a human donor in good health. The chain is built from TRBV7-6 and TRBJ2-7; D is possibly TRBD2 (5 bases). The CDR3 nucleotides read TGTGCCAGCAGCTTAAGAGCAGGAGGCGAGCAGTACTTC. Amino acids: CASSLRAGGEQYF.